The 20 T cell receptor beta chains given below trace back to one sample, sequenced in a study of T cell responses to AZD1222 COVID-19 vaccine. TCRdb's table, derived via immunoSEQ multiplex PCR, lists solely in-frame clones and lacks some. The sample includes around 28,000 clones, around 86% of them seen just once. Specimen: peripheral blood, collected on day 0 of AZD1222 vaccination. These receptors originate from an adult in good health.

The chain combines TRBV19 with TRBJ2-1; TRBD2 aligns across 10 bases. Germline trimming cut 1 base from V and 8 bases from J; bases unmatched to any gene: 5. The CDR3 loop spans 15 amino acids. Germline CDR1 is LNHDA and CDR2 is SQIVND (reference sequence). The CDR3 loop is CASSIGAGGPHEQFF. The CDR3 DNA reads TGTGCCAGTAGTATAGGAGCGGGAGGGCCCCATGAGCAGTTCTTC.

This clone appeared a few times. This chain links TRBV7-9 with TRBJ1-6; D remains ambiguous. This CDR3 is 14 amino acids long. Germline V lookup: CDR1 SEHNR, CDR2 FQNEAQ (reference sequence). Deletions cut 1 base from V and 5 bases from J, with 6 bases between. The CDR3: CASSLGTDNSPLHF. The CDR3 region has the DNA TGTGCCAGCAGCTTAGGGACCGATAATTCACCCCTCCACTTT.

V is TRBV7-9 and J is TRBJ1-3, with D unresolved. The CDR3 contains 14 residues. V was clipped by 5 bases and J by 1 base, with 9 bases between them. In germline, CDR1 is SEHNR, CDR2 FQNEAQ (reference sequence). The CDR3 is CASSGDFSGNTIYF. The CDR3 DNA reads as TGTGCCAGCAGCGGAGACTTTTCTGGAAACACCATATATTTT.

The chain links TRBV19 to TRBJ1-2, with unresolved D. The CDR3 sequence is 15 residues long. Trimming pared 3 bases from V and 8 bases from J, leaving 19 bases between. Germline CDR1 reads LNHDA; CDR2 reads SQIVND (reference sequence). CDR3 bases: TGTGCCAGTAGTATTAGCCAGACCATTCTTTGGGGCTACACCTTC. Translating gives CASSISQTILWGYTF. The variable domain in full, completed from reference TRBV19 and TRBJ1-2, reads DGGITQSPKYLFRKEGQNVTLSCEQNLNHDAMYWYRQDPGQGLRLIYYSQIVNDFQKGDIAEGYSVSREKKESFPLTVTSAQKNPTAFYLCASSISQTILWGYTFGSGTRLTVV.

The V call is TRBV28, the J call TRBJ2-5; 9 bases line up with TRBD1. The germline CDR1 and CDR2 sequences are MDHEN and SYDVKM. The CDR3 covers 15 residues. V lost 4 bases to trimming and J lost 0 bases; unmatched junction nucleotides: 3. DNA of the CDR3: TGTGCCAGCAGTTCCCGGACAGGGGACCAAGAGACCCAGTACTTC. As protein: CASSSRTGDQETQYF.

This clone was observed a few times. The CDR3 DNA is TGTGCCAGTTCTCGAAGTCAGGGGAGGACTGAAGCTTTCTTT. Encoded protein: CASSRSQGRTEAFF. The chain carries TRBV5-8 and TRBJ1-1, with D tentatively TRBD1 (6 bases). CDR3 size: 14 residues. V shed 8 bases and J shed 5 bases, with 19 bases lying between them. Germline V CDR1 and CDR2: SGHTS, YDEGEE.

CDR3 sequence: CASSVGPTGANYGYTF. For the CDR3, the DNA is TGTGCCAGCAGCGTAGGCCCTACAGGAGCTAACTATGGCTACACCTTC. V usage is TRBV9 and J usage is TRBJ1-2, with a tentative D call TRBD1 (5 bases). Germline lookup yields CDR1 SGDLS and CDR2 YYNGEE. Trimming pared 0 bases from V and 0 bases from J, leaving 12 bases between. The CDR3 runs to 16 residues.

J is TRBJ2-1 and V is TRBV7-3; D perhaps matches TRBD1 (5 bases). Germline loops: CDR1 SGHTA, CDR2 FQGTGA. Trimming took off 3 bases at V and 5 bases at J, with 8 bases between the two ends. The CDR3 length is 13 residues. In nucleotides, the CDR3 is TGTGCCAGCAGCTTGGGGCAGAACAATGAGCAGTTCTTC. Protein: CASSLGQNNEQFF.

This chain uses TRBV10-1 with TRBJ2-1; 12 bases map to TRBD2. The V segment lost 4 bases and the J segment 12 bases; nucleotides outside the gene matches: 7. Germline V gene sequence: CDR1 WNHNN, CDR2 SYGVQD (reference sequence). The CDR3 covers 14 residues. DNA of the CDR3: TGCGCCAGCAGTGGGACTAGCGGGAACATGTGGCAGTTCTTC. It specifies CASSGTSGNMWQFF.

The chain joins TRBV7-2 to TRBJ2-5; 8 bases are shared with TRBD1. Per the germline V gene, CDR1 is SGHTA and CDR2 is FQGNSA. The CDR3 contains 16 residues. J gave up 0 bases and V 5 bases, and 8 bases lay outside the gene matches. CDR3 bases: TGTGCCAGCAGCGTAGGGTACAGGGGGTACCAAGAGACCCAGTACTTC. Translating gives CASSVGYRGYQETQYF.

The chain combines TRBV7-2 with TRBJ1-5, with unresolved D. Looked up from germline, CDR1 is SGHTA and CDR2 is FQGNSA. Trimming removed 1 base at V and 0 bases at J, with 13 bases between. The CDR3 contains 17 residues. This chain's CDR3 is CASSLVGSRLSNQPQHF. DNA of the CDR3: TGTGCCAGCAGCTTAGTCGGATCACGCCTTAGCAATCAGCCCCAGCATTTT.

This chain uses TRBV10-3 with TRBJ2-6, with 9 bases aligning to TRBD2. V shed 4 bases, J shed 3 bases, and the junction held 4 bases outside the gene matches. The CDR3 spans 16 residues. Looked up from germline, CDR1 is ENHRY and CDR2 is SYGVKD. The CDR3 loop is CAISVLAGVGANVLTF. CDR3 nucleotide sequence: TGTGCCATCAGTGTGTTAGCGGGAGTTGGGGCCAACGTCCTGACTTTC.

In the case of this clone: At one of its ends the junction is not consistent with the germline gene, which may arise from a read error. This chain links TRBV3-1 (or the pseudogene TRBV3-2) with TRBJ2-7; D unclear. Germline V gene sequence: CDR1 LGHDT, CDR2 YNNKEL (reference sequence). This CDR3 has 12 residues. The chain's CDR3 is CASSHGSSEQYF. The CDR3 DNA reads TGTGCCAGCAGCCATGGCTCCTCCGAGCAGTACTTC.

V gene TRBV19 combines with J gene TRBJ1-2, with TRBD1 matching 11 bases. The CDR3 extends over 14 amino acids. V lost 5 bases to trimming and J lost 7 bases; unmatched junction nucleotides: 6. The V gene's germline CDR1 is LNHDA and CDR2 SQIVND (reference sequence). CDR3 sequence (DNA): TGTGCCAGTAGTGGCAGGACAGGGGGCGCTGGCTACACCTTC. Translation: CASSGRTGGAGYTF.

The V call is TRBV27, the J call TRBJ1-3; no firm D call. The germline V gene encodes CDR1 MNHEY and CDR2 SMNVEV (reference sequence). The CDR3 has 15 residues. V was shortened by 5 bases and J by 0 bases, with 11 bases between the two germline ends. This CDR3 is CASSLLGDSGNTIYF. CDR3 nucleotide sequence: TGTGCCAGCAGTCTCCTCGGGGACTCTGGAAACACCATATATTTT.

This sequence joins TRBV4-1 and TRBJ1-4, with D hard to call. The CDR3 contains 14 residues. Trimming took off 1 base at V and 7 bases at J, with 10 bases between the two ends. The germline V gene encodes CDR1 MGHRA and CDR2 YSYEKL. The CDR3 protein is CASSQVPIGEKLFF. CDR3 DNA sequence: TGCGCCAGCAGCCAAGTCCCAATCGGTGAAAAACTGTTTTTT.

J is TRBJ2-2 and V is TRBV7-9, with D possibly being TRBD2 (5 bases). The V end was cut by 5 bases, the J end by 6 bases, with 19 bases between. Per germline, CDR1 SEHNR and CDR2 FQNEAQ (reference sequence). This CDR3 region has 16 residues. As DNA, the CDR3 is TGTGCCAGCAGCAAGACCTTTAACGGGAAGCCCGGGGAGCTGTTTTTT. Translated, it gives CASSKTFNGKPGELFF.

The rearrangement joins TRBV18 to TRBJ2-7; the D is unclear. This CDR3 has 14 amino acids. Trimming left V 3 bases short and J 9 bases short, with 18 bases between. Germline-derived CDR1 and CDR2 are KGHSH and LQKENI. For the CDR3, the DNA is TGTGCCAGCTCACCTGGGGAAAGGGCTCTCGGGCAGTACTTC. Its translation: CASSPGERALGQYF.

CDR3 sequence: CASSYSPLLAGVPWEQYF. The CDR3 nucleotides read TGTGCCAGCAGTTACTCGCCACTCTTGGCGGGAGTTCCGTGGGAGCAGTACTTC. This chain connects TRBV6-2 or TRBV6-3 to TRBJ2-7; 7 nucleotides line up with TRBD2. Germline V gives CDR1 MNHEY, CDR2 SVGEGT. V was pared by 0 bases and J by 7 bases, with 18 bases of the junction left unmatched. CDR3 length: 18 amino acids.

J is TRBJ2-7 and V is TRBV6-5; 7 bases match TRBD1. CDR3 length equals 14 residues. Germline V gene data show CDR1 as MNHEY and CDR2 as SVGAGI. With 4 bases clipped from V and 4 bases from J, the junction kept 7 bases outside the gene matches. This chain's CDR3 is CASSSTGLRYEQYF. The CDR3 DNA reads TGTGCCAGCAGTTCGACAGGGTTAAGGTACGAGCAGTACTTC.